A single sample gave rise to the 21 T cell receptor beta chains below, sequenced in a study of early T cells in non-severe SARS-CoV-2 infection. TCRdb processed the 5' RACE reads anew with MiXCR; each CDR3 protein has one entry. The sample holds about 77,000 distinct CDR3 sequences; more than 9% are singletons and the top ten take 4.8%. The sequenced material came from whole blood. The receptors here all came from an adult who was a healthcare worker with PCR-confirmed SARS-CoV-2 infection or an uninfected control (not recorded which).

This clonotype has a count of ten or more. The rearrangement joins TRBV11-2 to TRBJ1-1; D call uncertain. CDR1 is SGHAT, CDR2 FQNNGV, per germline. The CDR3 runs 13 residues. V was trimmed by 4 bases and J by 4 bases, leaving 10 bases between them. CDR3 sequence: CASSSQTGTEAFF. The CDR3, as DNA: TGTGCCAGCAGCTCCCAGACGGGCACTGAAGCTTTCTTT.

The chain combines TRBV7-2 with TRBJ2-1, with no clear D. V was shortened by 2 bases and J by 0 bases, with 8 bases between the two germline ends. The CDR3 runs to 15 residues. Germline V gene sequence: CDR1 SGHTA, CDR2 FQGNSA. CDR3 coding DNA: TGTGCCAGCAGCTTAAGCCTCGTCTCCTACAATGAGCAGTTCTTC. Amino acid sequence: CASSLSLVSYNEQFF.

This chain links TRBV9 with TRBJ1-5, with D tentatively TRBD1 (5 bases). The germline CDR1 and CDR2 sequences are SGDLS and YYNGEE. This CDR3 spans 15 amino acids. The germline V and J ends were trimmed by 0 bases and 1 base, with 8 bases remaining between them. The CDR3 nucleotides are TGTGCCAGCAGCGTAGGTGAGGGGAGCAATCAGCCCCAGCATTTT. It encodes CASSVGEGSNQPQHF. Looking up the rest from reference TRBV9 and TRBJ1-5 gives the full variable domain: DSGVTQTPKHLITATGQRVTLRCSPRSGDLSVYWYQQSLDQGLQFLIQYYNGEERAKGNILERFSAQQFPDLHSELNLSSLELGDSALYFCASSVGEGSNQPQHFGDGTRLSIL.

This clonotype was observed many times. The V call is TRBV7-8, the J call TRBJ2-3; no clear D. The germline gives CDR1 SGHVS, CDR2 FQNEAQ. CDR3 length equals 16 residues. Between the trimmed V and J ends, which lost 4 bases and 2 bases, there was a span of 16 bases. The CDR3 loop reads CASSSEPRLVTDTQYF. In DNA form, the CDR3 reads TGTGCCAGCAGCTCCGAACCTCGCCTGGTCACAGATACGCAGTATTTT.

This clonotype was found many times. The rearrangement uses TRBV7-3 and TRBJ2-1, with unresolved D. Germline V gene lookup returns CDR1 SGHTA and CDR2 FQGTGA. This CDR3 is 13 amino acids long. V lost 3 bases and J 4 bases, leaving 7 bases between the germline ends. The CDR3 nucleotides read TGTGCCAGCAGCTTGGACGGTTACAATGAGCAGTTCTTC. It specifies CASSLDGYNEQFF.

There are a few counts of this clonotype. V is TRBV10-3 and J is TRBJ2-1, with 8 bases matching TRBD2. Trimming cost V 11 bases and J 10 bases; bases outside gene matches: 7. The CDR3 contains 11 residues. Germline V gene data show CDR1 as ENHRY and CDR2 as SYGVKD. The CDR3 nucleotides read TGTGCCGTAGGGTCTAGCGGGGAGCAGTTCTTC. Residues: CAVGSSGEQFF.

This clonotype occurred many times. As DNA, the CDR3 is TGTGCCAGCTCACCACCGCATTTTCCGCCCCAGCATTTT. Its protein is CASSPPHFPPQHF. The rearrangement links TRBV18 to TRBJ1-5, with D unresolved. Trimming stripped 0 bases from V and 9 bases from J, with 9 bases between. Germline CDR1 KGHSH, CDR2 LQKENI. The CDR3 totals 13 residues. Full variable domain (missing parts from reference TRBV18 and TRBJ1-5): NAGVMQNPRHLVRRRGQEARLRCSPMKGHSHVYWYRQLPEEGLKFMVYLQKENIIDESGMPKERFSAEFPKEGPSILRIQQVVRGDSAAYFCASSPPHFPPQHFGDGTRLSIL.

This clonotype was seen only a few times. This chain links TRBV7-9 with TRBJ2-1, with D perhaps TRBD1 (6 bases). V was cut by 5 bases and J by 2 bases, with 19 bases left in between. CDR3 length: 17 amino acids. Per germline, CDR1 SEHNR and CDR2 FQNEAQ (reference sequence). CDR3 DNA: TGTGCCAGCAGCCCCAGGGGTAGGGGTCATACCTACAATGAGCAGTTCTTC. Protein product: CASSPRGRGHTYNEQFF.

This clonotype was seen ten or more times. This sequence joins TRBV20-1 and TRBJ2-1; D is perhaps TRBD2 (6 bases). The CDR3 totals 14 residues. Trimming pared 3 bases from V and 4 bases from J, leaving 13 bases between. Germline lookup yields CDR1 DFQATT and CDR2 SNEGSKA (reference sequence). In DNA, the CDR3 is TGCAGTGCTAGCGGAGGGGCGGAATACAATGAGCAGTTCTTC. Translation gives CSASGGAEYNEQFF.

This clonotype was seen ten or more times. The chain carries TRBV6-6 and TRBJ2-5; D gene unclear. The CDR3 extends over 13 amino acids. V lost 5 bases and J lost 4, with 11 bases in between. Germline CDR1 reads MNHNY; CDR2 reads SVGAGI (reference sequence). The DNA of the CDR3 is TGTGCCAGCAGTCTGATGGTCGGAGAGACCCAGTACTTC. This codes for CASSLMVGETQYF.

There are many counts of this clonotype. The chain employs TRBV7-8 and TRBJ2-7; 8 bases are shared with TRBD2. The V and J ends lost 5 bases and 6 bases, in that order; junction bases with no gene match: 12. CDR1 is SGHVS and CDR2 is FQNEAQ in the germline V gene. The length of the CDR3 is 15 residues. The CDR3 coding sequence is TGTGCCAGCAGCACTGTGCCGAGCGGGAGTTCCGAGCAGTACTTC. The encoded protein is CASSTVPSGSSEQYF. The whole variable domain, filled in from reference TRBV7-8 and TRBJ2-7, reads GAGVSQSPRYKVAKRGQDVALRCDPISGHVSLFWYQQALGQGPEFLTYFQNEAQLDKSGLPSDRFFAERPEGSVSTLKIQRTQQEDSAVYLCASSTVPSGSSEQYFGPGTRLTVT.

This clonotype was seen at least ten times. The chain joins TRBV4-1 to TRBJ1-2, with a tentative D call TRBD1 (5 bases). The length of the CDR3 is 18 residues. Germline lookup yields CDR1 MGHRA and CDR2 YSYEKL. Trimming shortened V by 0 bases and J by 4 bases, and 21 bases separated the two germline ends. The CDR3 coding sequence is TGCGCCAGCAGCCAAGAGCCGGGTAGACAGCGATCCTCCTATGGCTACACCTTC. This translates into CASSQEPGRQRSSYGYTF.

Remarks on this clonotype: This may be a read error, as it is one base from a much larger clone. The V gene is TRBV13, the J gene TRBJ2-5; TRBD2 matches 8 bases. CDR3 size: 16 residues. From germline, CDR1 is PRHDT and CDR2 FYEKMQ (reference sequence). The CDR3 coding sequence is TGTGCCGGCAGCTCCCTCAGTTCGCGGGGGGCCGAGACCCAGTACTTC. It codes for CAGSSLSSRGAETQYF. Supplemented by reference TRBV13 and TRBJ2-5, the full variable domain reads AAGVIQSPRHLIKEKRETATLKCYPIPRHDTVYWYQQGPGQDPQFLISFYEKMQSDKGSIPDRFSAQQFSDYHSELNMSSLELGDSALYFCAGSSLSSRGAETQYFGPGTRLLVL.

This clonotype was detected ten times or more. CDR3 loop: CATLDGGTDTQYF. DNA of the CDR3: TGTGCCACCCTTGACGGTGGGACAGATACGCAGTATTTT. V is TRBV6-6 and J is TRBJ2-3; D unclear. This CDR3 spans 13 amino acids. Germline values: CDR1 MNHNY, CDR2 SVGAGI (reference sequence). The V end was cut by 10 bases, the J end by 3 bases, with 14 bases between.

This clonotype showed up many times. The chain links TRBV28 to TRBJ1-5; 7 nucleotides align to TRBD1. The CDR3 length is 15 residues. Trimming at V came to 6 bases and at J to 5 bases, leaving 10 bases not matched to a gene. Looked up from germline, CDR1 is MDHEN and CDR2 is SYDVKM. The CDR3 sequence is CASRPDREDYQPQHF. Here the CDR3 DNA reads TGTGCCAGCAGACCAGACAGGGAGGATTATCAGCCCCAGCATTTT.

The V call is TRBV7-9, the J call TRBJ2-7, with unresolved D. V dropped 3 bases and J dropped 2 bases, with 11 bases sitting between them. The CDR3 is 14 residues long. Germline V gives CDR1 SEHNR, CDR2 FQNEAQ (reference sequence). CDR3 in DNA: TGTGCCAGCAGCTTCGGAGACGGTACCTACGAGCAGTACTTC. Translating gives CASSFGDGTYEQYF. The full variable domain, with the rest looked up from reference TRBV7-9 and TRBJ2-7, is DTGVSQNPRHKITKRGQNVTFRCDPISEHNRLYWYRQTLGQGPEFLTYFQNEAQLEKSRLLSDRFSAERPKGSFSTLEIQRTEQGDSAMYLCASSFGDGTYEQYFGPGTRLTVT.

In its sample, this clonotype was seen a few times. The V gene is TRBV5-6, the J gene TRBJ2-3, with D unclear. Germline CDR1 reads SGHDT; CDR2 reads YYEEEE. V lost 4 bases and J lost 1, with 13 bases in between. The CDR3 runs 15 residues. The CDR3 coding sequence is TGTGCCAGCAGCGTAGCCGTCACAGGCACAGATACGCAGTATTTT. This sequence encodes CASSVAVTGTDTQYF.

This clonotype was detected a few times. In nucleotides, the CDR3 is TGTGCCAGCAGGGTCGCGGGACAGTCCTCCTCTGGGGCCAACGTCCTGACTTTC. It is translated as CASRVAGQSSSGANVLTF. V is TRBV28 and J is TRBJ2-6, with D tentatively TRBD1 (7 bases). V lost 6 bases, J lost 0 bases, and 18 bases lay in between. This CDR3 comprises 18 residues. Germline loops: CDR1 MDHEN, CDR2 SYDVKM.

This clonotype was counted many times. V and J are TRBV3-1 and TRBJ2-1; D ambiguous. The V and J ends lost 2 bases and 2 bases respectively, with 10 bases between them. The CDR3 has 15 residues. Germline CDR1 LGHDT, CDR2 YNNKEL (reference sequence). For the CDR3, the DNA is TGTGCCAGCAGCCAAACCAGGACCACCTACAATGAGCAGTTCTTC. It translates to CASSQTRTTYNEQFF.

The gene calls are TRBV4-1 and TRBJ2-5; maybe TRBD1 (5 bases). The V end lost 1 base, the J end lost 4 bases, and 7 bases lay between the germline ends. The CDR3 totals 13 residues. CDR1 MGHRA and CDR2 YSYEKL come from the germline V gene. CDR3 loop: CASSQAGIETQYF. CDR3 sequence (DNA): TGCGCCAGCAGCCAAGCAGGGATAGAGACCCAGTACTTC.

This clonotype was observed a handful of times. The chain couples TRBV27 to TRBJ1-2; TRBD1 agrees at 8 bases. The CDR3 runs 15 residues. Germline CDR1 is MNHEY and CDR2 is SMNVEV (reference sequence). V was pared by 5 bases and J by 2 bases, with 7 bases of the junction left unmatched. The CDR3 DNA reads TGTGCCAGCAGTCCCACGACAGGGGCCAACTATGGCTACACCTTC. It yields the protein CASSPTTGANYGYTF.